The subject of this entry is one T cell receptor (beta chain). This sample is part of a study of shared clonotypes between healthy human individuals. V gave up 7 bases and J gave up 2 bases; unmatched junction bases: 8. From germline, CDR1 is MDHEN and CDR2 SYDVKM. This CDR3 has 14 amino acids. This table comes from immunoSEQ multiplex PCR, and its TCRdb copy is limited to in-frame clones, with some not included. The table shows 450,000 to 500,000 clones, with 70% to 85% occurring only once. The chain couples TRBV28 to TRBJ2-7; 7 bases fit TRBD1. What was sequenced was PBMCs. The origin of this receptor is a middle-aged woman in good health. Some clones in this sample may be carry-over from other donors' samples. The CDR3 protein is CASKFLGTAYEQYF. The CDR3 bases are TGTGCCAGCAAATTTCTTGGGACAGCCTACGAGCAGTACTTC.